The 10 T cell receptor beta chains below all came from one sample that was sequenced in a study of T cells in Graves' hyperthyroidism and ophthalmopathy. Amplified regions were TCR beta CDR3 sequences from RNA transcripts. First-round RT-PCR of the TCR CDR3 relied on the HTBI primer set. TCRdb reprocessed the multiplex PCR reads via MiXCR and lists one record per CDR3 protein. The repertoire holds approximately 46,000 distinct CDR3 sequences, with 49% as singletons. Sequencing used peripheral blood or thyroid tissue (not recorded which). These receptors came from a woman aged 45-59 years with Graves' hyperthyroidism.

This clonotype was counted many times. The gene calls are TRBV5-4 and TRBJ1-4; D unresolved. Germline-derived CDR1 and CDR2 are SGHNT and YYREEE (reference sequence). The length of the CDR3 is 15 residues. V dropped 3 bases and J dropped 7 bases, with 16 bases sitting between them. CDR3 coding DNA: TGTGCCAGCAGCTCCGTTCCTTTAGCTGGTGAAAAACTGTTTTTT. Protein: CASSSVPLAGEKLFF.

Only one count was recorded for this clonotype. The chain is built from TRBV29-1 and TRBJ2-5; 10 positions agree with TRBD1. There are 14 residues in the CDR3. Germline CDR1 reads SQVTM; CDR2 reads ANQGSEA. V was clipped by 4 bases and J by 5 bases; unmatched bases: 7. The CDR3, as DNA: TGCAGCGTTGGGGGGACAGGGGCCAGCGAGACCCAGTACTTC. Encoded protein: CSVGGTGASETQYF.

This chain connects TRBV2 to TRBJ1-5, with 7 bases that match TRBD1. CDR3 length: 15 amino acids. V trimming: 3 bases; J trimming: 4 bases; junction bases outside the gene matches: 6. Germline CDR1 is SNHLY and CDR2 is FYNNEI. CDR3 amino acids: CASSEGGGENQPQHF. In nucleotides, the CDR3 is TGTGCCAGCAGTGAGGGAGGGGGCGAGAATCAGCCCCAGCATTTT.

This clonotype was observed a few times. This chain links TRBV7-3 with TRBJ2-5, with 7 bases lining up with TRBD2. V was clipped by 4 bases and J by 5 bases; unmatched bases: 4. The CDR3 is made up of 13 amino acids. From germline, CDR1 is SGHTA and CDR2 FQGTGA. CDR3 in DNA: TGTGCCAGCAGCTCCGGACTAGTGGAGACCCAGTACTTC. Its translation is CASSSGLVETQYF.

Many counts were recorded for this clonotype. This sequence joins TRBV6-5 and TRBJ1-1, with TRBD1 matching 8 bases. With V trimmed by 8 bases and J by 5 bases, 16 bases remained unmatched. This CDR3 contains 16 residues. Germline CDR1 reads MNHEY; CDR2 reads SVGAGI. The CDR3 sequence is CASRGGAGGRETEAFF. Written as DNA, the CDR3 is TGTGCCAGCCGGGGTGGGGCAGGGGGCAGAGAGACTGAAGCTTTCTTT.

As regards this clonotype: This CDR3 is missing its conserved last phenylalanine or tryptophan, likely due to a read error. The limits of the CDR3 on the DNA are not certain, so only TCRdb's listed CDR3 is given. The CDR3 loop reads CASSIGQAY. The chain joins TRBV7-3 to TRBJ2-5; the table names TRBD1, a call not compared with the DNA. The CDR3 extends over 9 residues, inclusive of both ends. Germline CDR1 and CDR2: SGHTA and FQGTGA.

V gene TRBV6-5 combines with J gene TRBJ1-5; 9 bases line up with TRBD1. The CDR3 covers 16 residues. Losses at the gene ends were 5 bases for V and 4 bases for J; bases not matched to a gene: 9. Germline CDR1 MNHEY, CDR2 SVGAGI. The chain's CDR3 is CASSQLTGGGNQPQHF. The CDR3 nucleotides are TGTGCCAGCAGTCAATTGACAGGGGGAGGAAATCAGCCCCAGCATTTT.

This chain connects TRBV11-1 to TRBJ2-5; 12 bases map to TRBD2. The CDR3 has 14 amino acids. Losses at the gene ends were 6 bases for V and 3 bases for J; bases not matched to a gene: 2. Germline assignment: CDR1 SGHAT and CDR2 FQDESV (reference sequence). For the CDR3, the DNA is TGTGCCAGCAGGACTAGCGGGAGCGAAGAGACCCAGTACTTC. It is translated as CASRTSGSEETQYF.

The CDR3 region is CATSRTGSGETQYF. For the CDR3, the DNA is TGTGCCACCAGCAGGACAGGGTCGGGGGAGACCCAGTACTTC. The chain uses TRBV15 and TRBJ2-5; 7 bases align to TRBD1. Trimming cost V 3 bases and J 5 bases; bases outside gene matches: 6. Germline CDR1 LNHNV, CDR2 YYDKDF (reference sequence). The CDR3 contains 14 residues.

The V gene is TRBV5-1, the J gene TRBJ2-5, with D possibly TRBD2 on 6 matching bases. There are 14 residues in the CDR3. The germline V gene encodes CDR1 SGHRS and CDR2 YFSETQ. The V end lost 2 bases, the J end lost 2 bases, and 10 bases lay between the germline ends. CDR3 residues: CASSLWGTQETQYF. The CDR3 nucleotides are TGCGCCAGCAGCTTATGGGGGACTCAAGAGACCCAGTACTTC.